Detailed here is one T cell receptor (beta chain). The germline V gene encodes CDR1 MNHEY and CDR2 SMNVEV (reference sequence). V was cut by 6 bases and J by 8 bases, with 13 bases left in between. The CDR3 totals 13 residues. This sample stems from a study of T-cell reconstitution after alpha-beta-depleted transplantation in children. Using unique molecular identifiers, the investigators prepared the TCRbeta library. Each CDR3 protein is one row after TCRdb ran MiXCR on the PCR reads. The sample includes approximately 520,000 distinct CDR3 sequences, about 31% of them seen just once. The sample consisted of PBMCs from the stem cell graft donor, taken from the stem cell graft. The chain couples TRBV27 to TRBJ2-2; D remains ambiguous. This TCR came from a human donor who donated a stem cell graft to a child with aplastic anemia. The chain's CDR3 is CASRADPWGELFF. The CDR3 DNA follows: TGTGCCAGCAGAGCCGACCCTTGGGGGGAGCTGTTTTTT.